The 21 T cell receptor beta chains presented below share a single source sample, sequenced in a study of blood T cell repertoires in COVID-19. Some clones are missing from TCRdb's copy, which holds only in-frame ones; the method was immunoSEQ multiplex PCR. Of over 100,000 clones in the sample, 75% to 90% are singletons; the top ten hold less than 8%. Specimen: peripheral blood. The receptors were sampled from a woman aged 50 to 65 with acute or convalescent COVID-19.

This clone turned up a few times. The chain carries TRBV12-3 or TRBV12-4 and TRBJ2-7, with D unresolved. This CDR3 contains 13 residues. Between the trimmed V and J ends, which lost 2 bases and 4 bases, there was a span of 9 bases. The CDR3 DNA is TGTGCCAGCAGTTTAATCCCACTATACGAGCAGTACTTC. It specifies CASSLIPLYEQYF.

The genes are TRBV19 and TRBJ1-5, with TRBD1 matching 8 bases. Germline V gene data show CDR1 as LNHDA and CDR2 as SQIVND (reference sequence). The V and J ends lost 3 bases and 0 bases, in that order; junction bases with no gene match: 10. The CDR3 has 18 residues. The CDR3 region has the DNA TGTGCCAGTAGTATCCGGACAGGGTCCTACCTTAGCAATCAGCCCCAGCATTTT. It specifies CASSIRTGSYLSNQPQHF.

As DNA, the CDR3 is TGCAGTGCTAGTACCGGGACATTAAGCAATCAGCCCCAGCATTTT. Translated, it gives CSASTGTLSNQPQHF. The chain couples TRBV20-1 to TRBJ1-5; tentative D call: TRBD1 (6 bases). The CDR3 is 15 residues long. The V gene's germline CDR1 is DFQATT and CDR2 SNEGSKA (reference sequence). Trimming cost V 3 bases and J 1 base, with 13 bases left between them.

This clone was observed a single time. Other DNA sequences within the sample encode an identical CDR3. J is TRBJ1-6 and V is TRBV18, with 8 bases identical to TRBD1. With 6 bases clipped from V and 5 bases from J, the junction kept 3 bases outside the gene matches. This CDR3 is 14 amino acids long. Germline V gene lookup returns CDR1 KGHSH and CDR2 LQKENI. CDR3 sequence reads: CASSPGQDNSPLHF. The CDR3 nucleotides are TGTGCCAGCTCCCCGGGACAGGATAATTCACCCCTCCACTTT. Combining the CDR3 with reference TRBV18 and TRBJ1-6 gives the whole variable domain NAGVMQNPRHLVRRRGQEARLRCSPMKGHSHVYWYRQLPEEGLKFMVYLQKENIIDESGMPKERFSAEFPKEGPSILRIQQVVRGDSAAYFCASSPGQDNSPLHFGNGTRLTVT.

This chain connects TRBV7-8 to TRBJ2-7, with D possibly matching TRBD1 (7 bases). The CDR3 contains 16 residues. The germline V and J ends were trimmed by 5 bases and 0 bases, with 17 bases remaining between them. Germline V gene sequence: CDR1 SGHVS, CDR2 FQNEAQ. The CDR3: CASSTILQGGSYEQYF. In DNA, the CDR3 is TGTGCCAGCAGCACAATTCTCCAGGGGGGCTCCTACGAGCAGTACTTC.

The V call is TRBV6-6, the J call TRBJ2-3; 7 bases agree with TRBD2. This CDR3 contains 14 residues. V trimming: 5 bases; J trimming: 4 bases; junction bases outside the gene matches: 6. Germline V lookup: CDR1 MNHNY, CDR2 SVGAGI (reference sequence). CDR3 nucleotide sequence: TGTGCCAGCAGTCCGACTAGCATGTCAGATACGCAGTATTTT. Its protein is CASSPTSMSDTQYF.

The chain carries TRBV5-1 and TRBJ1-2; D call uncertain. CDR1 and CDR2 (germline): SGHRS, YFSETQ. V lost 4 bases and J lost 0, with 13 bases in between. The length of the CDR3 is 15 residues. The DNA for the CDR3 is TGCGCCAGCAGCCCGGGAGTTTCAGCTAACTATGGCTACACCTTC. This codes for CASSPGVSANYGYTF.

The chain uses TRBV5-5 and TRBJ1-5, with TRBD1 identical over 8 bases. The V gene's germline CDR1 is SGHKS and CDR2 YYEKEE (reference sequence). J was trimmed by 2 bases and V by 4 bases; bases with no gene match: 2. The CDR3 runs to 14 residues. The CDR3 sequence is CASSPGGGNQPQHF. CDR3 bases: TGTGCCAGCAGCCCAGGGGGCGGCAATCAGCCCCAGCATTTT.

This sequence joins TRBV5-1 and TRBJ2-2; possibly TRBD1 for D (5 bases). CDR1 SGHRS and CDR2 YFSETQ come from the germline V gene. With 1 base removed from V and 1 base from J, the gap between germline ends came to 5 bases. CDR3 length: 14 residues. CDR3 region: CASSLQGNTGELFF. CDR3 nucleotide sequence: TGCGCCAGCAGCTTGCAGGGGAACACCGGGGAGCTGTTTTTT.

The chain joins TRBV6-5 to TRBJ2-1; D gene uncertain. The CDR3 covers 13 residues. The germline V gene has CDR1 MNHEY and CDR2 SVGAGI. The V end was cut by 11 bases, the J end by 5 bases, with 16 bases between. DNA of the CDR3: TGTGCCTGCTATGGGCAGATAAACAATGAGCAGTTCTTC. It translates to CACYGQINNEQFF.

In its sample, this clone was seen a few times. The CDR3 DNA reads TGCGCCAGCAGCTTGATCGGACAGGGAGGCGGCTACACCTTC. Residues: CASSLIGQGGGYTF. V gene TRBV5-1 combines with J gene TRBJ1-2, with 8 bases identical to TRBD1. Germline trimming cut 1 base from V and 8 bases from J; bases unmatched to any gene: 7. There are 14 residues in the CDR3. Germline loops: CDR1 SGHRS, CDR2 YFSETQ.

The gene calls are TRBV15 and TRBJ1-2, with a tentative D call TRBD1 (5 bases). Looked up from germline, CDR1 is LNHNV and CDR2 is YYDKDF (reference sequence). This CDR3 comprises 14 residues. The V and J ends lost 4 bases and 2 bases respectively, with 11 bases between them. CDR3 loop: CATSNGGSNYGYTF. The DNA for the CDR3 is TGTGCCACCAGCAACGGGGGATCCAACTATGGCTACACCTTC.

The chain joins TRBV5-1 to TRBJ1-2; tentative D call: TRBD1 (6 bases). The CDR3 is 14 amino acids. Germline assignment: CDR1 SGHRS and CDR2 YFSETQ. The V gene lost 0 bases and the J gene lost 8 bases, with 14 bases spanning the gap. The CDR3 coding sequence is TGCGCCAGCAGCTTGGATGGGGGGGCGCGGGGCTACACCTTC. Translating gives CASSLDGGARGYTF.

The V gene is TRBV18, the J gene TRBJ1-1; D is uncertain. The germline gives CDR1 KGHSH, CDR2 LQKENI. The CDR3 is 15 residues long. Trimming stripped 0 bases from V and 0 bases from J, with 8 bases between. The CDR3 sequence: CASSPPGSMNTEAFF. In nucleotides, the CDR3 is TGTGCCAGCTCACCACCGGGCAGCATGAACACTGAAGCTTTCTTT. The complete variable domain, with remaining parts taken from reference TRBV18 and TRBJ1-1, reads NAGVMQNPRHLVRRRGQEARLRCSPMKGHSHVYWYRQLPEEGLKFMVYLQKENIIDESGMPKERFSAEFPKEGPSILRIQQVVRGDSAAYFCASSPPGSMNTEAFFGQGTRLTVV.

This sequence joins TRBV24-1 and TRBJ1-1; D gene uncertain. The CDR3 covers 13 residues. V lost 6 bases and J 1 base, leaving 8 bases between the germline ends. Germline V gives CDR1 KGHDR, CDR2 SFDVKD. CDR3: CATSKRENTEAFF. CDR3 nucleotide sequence: TGTGCCACCAGTAAAAGAGAGAACACTGAAGCTTTCTTT.

The V and J genes are TRBV7-9 and TRBJ2-5; maybe TRBD1 (5 bases). This CDR3 spans 13 amino acids. V lost 11 bases, J lost 6 bases, and 19 bases lay in between. CDR1 is SEHNR, CDR2 FQNEAQ, per germline (reference sequence). The CDR3 spells CASAGAGLKTQYF. The CDR3 nucleotides are TGTGCCTCAGCCGGCGCAGGGCTTAAGACCCAGTACTTC.

This chain uses TRBV4-2 with TRBJ2-2; 11 bases map to TRBD2. Per germline, CDR1 LGHNA and CDR2 YNFKEQ. Germline trimming cut 0 bases from V and 6 bases from J; bases unmatched to any gene: 12. There are 19 residues in the CDR3. CDR3 in amino acids: CASSQEGLSGGAVPGELFF. The CDR3 DNA follows: TGTGCCAGCAGCCAAGAAGGTCTTAGCGGGGGGGCGGTACCCGGGGAGCTGTTTTTT.

The chain carries TRBV5-1 and TRBJ2-7, with 10 bases that match TRBD2. V was clipped by 3 bases and J by 5 bases; unmatched bases: 5. The CDR3 is 14 amino acids. Germline V gene data show CDR1 as SGHRS and CDR2 as YFSETQ. The CDR3 protein is CASSWSGGADEQYF. The DNA of the CDR3 is TGCGCCAGCAGCTGGAGCGGGGGGGCCGACGAGCAGTACTTC.

J is TRBJ1-4 and V is TRBV28; the D gene is possibly TRBD1 (6 bases). With 2 bases removed from V and 12 bases from J, the gap between germline ends came to 22 bases. In germline, CDR1 is MDHEN, CDR2 SYDVKM. This CDR3 contains 16 residues. DNA of the CDR3: TGTGCCAGCAGTTTACCGGGGACACCCCAAGTAGCTCAACTGTTTTTT. This codes for CASSLPGTPQVAQLFF.

The DNA of the CDR3 is TGTGCCAGCAGAGAGACAGGTGGCTACGAGCAGTACTTC. Translated: CASRETGGYEQYF. The chain joins TRBV6-5 to TRBJ2-7, with D perhaps TRBD1 (6 bases). The CDR3 length is 13 residues. From germline, CDR1 is MNHEY and CDR2 SVGAGI. Deletions cut 6 bases from V and 3 bases from J, with 12 bases between.

V is TRBV5-1 and J is TRBJ1-4; 9 bases fit TRBD1. V shed 4 bases, J shed 4 bases, and the junction held 11 bases outside the gene matches. CDR1 is SGHRS and CDR2 is YFSETQ in the germline V gene. CDR3 length: 17 amino acids. The CDR3 sequence is CASSPLPAGQGNEKLFF. As DNA, the CDR3 is TGCGCCAGCAGCCCCCTACCGGCGGGACAGGGTAATGAAAAACTGTTTTTT.